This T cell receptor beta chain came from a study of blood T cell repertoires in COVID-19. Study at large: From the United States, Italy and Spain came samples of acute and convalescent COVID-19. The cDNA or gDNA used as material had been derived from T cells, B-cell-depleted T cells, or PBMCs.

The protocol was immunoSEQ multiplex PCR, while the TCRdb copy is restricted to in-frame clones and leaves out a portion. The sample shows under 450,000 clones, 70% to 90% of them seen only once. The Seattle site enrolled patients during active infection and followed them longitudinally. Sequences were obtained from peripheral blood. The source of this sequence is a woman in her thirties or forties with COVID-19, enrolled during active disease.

This chain's CDR3 is CASSPPTGHYNEQFF. The CDR3 DNA follows: TGTGCCAGCTCACCACCGACAGGGCACTACAATGAGCAGTTCTTC. V and J are TRBV18 and TRBJ2-1; 7 nucleotides align to TRBD1. Germline CDR1 KGHSH, CDR2 LQKENI. The V and J ends lost 0 bases and 3 bases, in that order; junction bases with no gene match: 2. The CDR3 runs to 15 residues.